The 14 T cell receptor beta chains given below trace back to one sample, sequenced in a study of blood T cells in healthy people across ages. The use of a sample-barcoded 5' primer and a J-beta primer mix characterized a second PCR of about 7 to 12 cycles. One entry per CDR3 protein results from TCRdb running MiXCR on the 5' RACE reads. Of some 1.4 million distinct CDR3 sequences listed, roughly 40% are singletons. Sequencing was performed on blood. The receptor set was obtained from a woman between 18 and 30 years old in good health.

The chain has TRBV20-1 and TRBJ2-1, with TRBD2 matching over 11 bases. J was trimmed by 6 bases and V by 3 bases; bases with no gene match: 13. The CDR3 runs 17 residues. From germline, CDR1 is DFQATT and CDR2 SNEGSKA (reference sequence). The CDR3 bases are TGCAGTGCTAGGGAGGGTTTAGCGGGAGGGCTTGGCAATGAGCAGTTCTTC. Protein product: CSAREGLAGGLGNEQFF.

The rearrangement uses TRBV7-3 and TRBJ2-1; D is possibly TRBD1 (5 bases). The V end was cut by 4 bases, the J end by 5 bases, with 15 bases between. The CDR3 sequence is 15 residues long. Germline V lookup: CDR1 SGHTA, CDR2 FQGTGA. The DNA for the CDR3 is TGTGCCAGCAGCTCCGTTAGGGGCGGAGACAATGAGCAGTTCTTC. Translation gives CASSSVRGGDNEQFF.

This sequence joins TRBV30 and TRBJ1-1, with D perhaps TRBD1 (5 bases). Germline CDR1 and CDR2: GTSNPN and SVGIG (reference sequence). This CDR3 is built from 15 residues. With 0 bases removed from V and 0 bases from J, the gap between germline ends came to 11 bases. The CDR3 loop reads CAWSVQAGVNTEAFF. Here the CDR3 DNA reads TGTGCCTGGAGTGTACAGGCCGGGGTGAACACTGAAGCTTTCTTT.

The chain combines TRBV6-5 with TRBJ2-7; 7 bases map to TRBD2. The CDR3 runs to 15 residues. V gave up 5 bases and J gave up 5 bases; unmatched junction bases: 12. Germline loops: CDR1 MNHEY, CDR2 SVGAGI. The DNA for the CDR3 is TGTGCCAGCAGTCCATATGGGGGGGGACGAAACGAGCAGTACTTC. Translated: CASSPYGGGRNEQYF.

The chain employs TRBV29-1 and TRBJ2-5, with unresolved D. CDR3 size: 13 residues. V gave up 5 bases and J gave up 4 bases, with 14 bases separating them. Germline V gives CDR1 SQVTM, CDR2 ANQGSEA. CDR3 sequence (DNA): TGCAGCGTTAGCCCTAGACCCCCAGAGACCCAGTACTTC. Amino acid sequence: CSVSPRPPETQYF.

The chain is built from TRBV20-1 and TRBJ2-1, with D possibly being TRBD2 (6 bases). Germline loops: CDR1 DFQATT, CDR2 SNEGSKA (reference sequence). The CDR3 has 16 residues. With 3 bases removed from V and 0 bases from J, the gap between germline ends came to 15 bases. CDR3 DNA: TGCAGTGCTAGGGTCGGCGGGGCAGACTCCTACAATGAGCAGTTCTTC. It translates to CSARVGGADSYNEQFF.

This clonotype was seen a handful of times. The rearrangement joins TRBV4-2 to TRBJ2-5; 12 bases line up with TRBD2. This CDR3 is 19 amino acids long. Germline-derived CDR1 and CDR2 are LGHNA and YNFKEQ. The V and J ends lost 3 bases and 7 bases, in that order; junction bases with no gene match: 18. The CDR3 nucleotides are TGTGCCAGCAGCCACCAAGATGGATCTAGCGGGGGGGCCAGGGCGACCCAGTACTTC. It translates to CASSHQDGSSGGARATQYF.

This clonotype was detected ten times or more. The rearrangement joins TRBV7-2 to TRBJ2-4; possibly TRBD2 for D (5 bases). The V end lost 5 bases, the J end lost 5 bases, and 10 bases lay between the germline ends. The V gene's germline CDR1 is SGHTA and CDR2 FQGNSA. CDR3 size: 13 residues. DNA for the CDR3: TGTGCCAGCAGCCCGGGGAGAGAAAACATTCAGTACTTC. This translates into CASSPGRENIQYF. Filled out from reference TRBV7-2 and TRBJ2-4, the complete variable domain reads GAGVSQSPSNKVTEKGKDVELRCDPISGHTALYWYRQSLGQGLEFLIYFQGNSAPDKSGLPSDRFSAERTGGSVSTLTIQRTQQEDSAVYLCASSPGRENIQYFGAGTRLSVL.

The chain carries TRBV27 and TRBJ2-3; D is uncertain. The germline V gene has CDR1 MNHEY and CDR2 SMNVEV (reference sequence). V dropped 2 bases and J dropped 6 bases, with 12 bases sitting between them. The CDR3 has 14 amino acids. The CDR3, as DNA: TGTGCCAGCAGTTTAGTGGGGTGGGCGGATACGCAGTATTTT. This encodes CASSLVGWADTQYF.

The chain couples TRBV28 to TRBJ2-5; the D gene could be TRBD1 or TRBD2 (6 bases each). Germline assignment: CDR1 MDHEN and CDR2 SYDVKM. Trimming took 3 bases from V and 11 from J, leaving 34 bases between them. The CDR3 loop spans 19 amino acids. The CDR3 loop is CASSFARGEWWGQNNEQYF. CDR3 bases: TGTGCCAGCAGTTTCGCCCGCGGGGAGTGGTGGGGGCAGAACAATGAGCAGTACTTC.

The gene calls are TRBV25-1 and TRBJ2-7, with TRBD1 as a possible D gene (6 bases). Germline V gene data show CDR1 as MGHDK and CDR2 as SYGVNS. The V end was cut by 4 bases, the J end by 2 bases, with 18 bases between. This CDR3 contains 16 residues. The CDR3 DNA reads TGTGCCAGCAGTGGTGGACAGACTGGATACACCTACGAGCAGTACTTC. Protein product: CASSGGQTGYTYEQYF.

The gene calls are TRBV18 and TRBJ2-7, with D unclear. This CDR3 has 12 amino acids. The germline V and J ends were trimmed by 8 bases and 7 bases, with 15 bases remaining between them. Germline CDR1 and CDR2: KGHSH and LQKENI. The CDR3 reads CASRVEAKEQYF. CDR3 DNA: TGTGCCAGCCGAGTGGAAGCGAAGGAGCAGTACTTC.

This chain uses TRBV20-1 with TRBJ1-1; D uncertain. The CDR3 length is 13 residues. Germline CDR1 DFQATT, CDR2 SNEGSKA (reference sequence). V lost 0 bases and J 1 base, leaving 6 bases between the germline ends. CDR3 DNA sequence: TGCAGTGCTAGAGATCAACAGAACACTGAAGCTTTCTTT. Its translation is CSARDQQNTEAFF.

In its sample, this clonotype was seen many times. This chain joins TRBV3-1 and TRBJ2-1, with TRBD1 as a possible D gene (6 bases). The CDR3 has 13 residues. Trimming cost V 2 bases and J 10 bases, with 12 bases left between them. The germline V gene encodes CDR1 LGHDT and CDR2 YNNKEL (reference sequence). DNA for the CDR3: TGTGCCAGCAGCCAAAACAGGGTAGGAGAGCAGTTCTTC. As protein: CASSQNRVGEQFF.